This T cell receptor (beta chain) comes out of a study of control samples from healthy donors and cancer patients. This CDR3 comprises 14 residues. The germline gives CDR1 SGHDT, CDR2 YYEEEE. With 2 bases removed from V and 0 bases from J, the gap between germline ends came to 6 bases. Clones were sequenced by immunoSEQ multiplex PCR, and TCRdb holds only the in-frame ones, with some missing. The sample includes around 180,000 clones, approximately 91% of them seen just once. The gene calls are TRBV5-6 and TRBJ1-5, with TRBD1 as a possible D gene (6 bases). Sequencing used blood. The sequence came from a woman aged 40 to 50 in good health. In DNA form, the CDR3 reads TGTGCCAGCAGCTTAGGGGGTAGCAATCAGCCCCAGCATTTT. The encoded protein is CASSLGGSNQPQHF.